This T cell receptor (beta chain) was documented in a study of blood T cells in healthy people across ages. Study results and caveats: A strong correlation was found between TCR beta diversity and the percentage of naive T cells.

It was with a sample-barcoded 5' primer and a J-beta primer mix that a second PCR of roughly 7 to 12 cycles was run. TCRdb re-derived calls from the 5' RACE reads in MiXCR, one entry per CDR3 protein. The table shows hundreds of thousands of distinct CDR3 sequences, with over 20% occurring only once. About this clonotype: The antigen is unknown.

The germline V gene encodes CDR1 MGHRA and CDR2 YSYEKL. The V end lost 4 bases, the J end lost 3 bases, and 10 bases lay between the germline ends. The CDR3 length is 13 residues. V gene TRBV4-1 combines with J gene TRBJ2-7; D unclear. Sequencing was performed on blood. This receptor was obtained from a man in his sixties or seventies in good health. The CDR3 bases are TGCGCCAGCAGCCTCTCCTCGGGCTACGAGCAGTACTTC. Amino acids: CASSLSSGYEQYF.